The 9 T cell receptor beta chains listed next were all sequenced from one sample in a study of regulatory T cells in long-lasting Graves disease. Time point described: persistent/refractory GD, antithyroid drugs over 5 years with positive TRAb. There was RNA extracted from PBMCs, and the TCR library was made from it. TCR beta libraries were built with iRepertoire HTBI primers and Arm-PCR of CDR3 regions. TCRdb processed the multiplex PCR reads anew with MiXCR; each CDR3 protein has one entry. The table lists fewer than 450,000 distinct CDR3 sequences, around 24% of them singletons. Sequencing used peripheral blood mononuclear cells (PBMCs), obtained when the disease was refractory, from a patient treated with antithyroid drugs. All receptors come from a female donor with Graves disease.

The chain employs TRBV20-1 and TRBJ2-7; 10 bases line up with TRBD2. This CDR3 spans 16 amino acids. Looked up from germline, CDR1 is DFQATT and CDR2 is SNEGSKA (reference sequence). V trimming: 5 bases; J trimming: 5 bases; junction bases outside the gene matches: 15. The CDR3 DNA is TGCAGTGCTCCAAGCCCCCTAGCGGGAGATAGGGACGAGCAGTACTTC. Translated, it gives CSAPSPLAGDRDEQYF.

This clonotype appeared a few times. The chain uses TRBV7-3 and TRBJ2-7, with 13 nucleotides matching TRBD2. Per germline, CDR1 SGHTA and CDR2 FQGTGA. V lost 0 bases and J lost 4; bases outside the gene matches: 0. This CDR3 has 15 amino acids. The CDR3 reads CASSLTGLAGYEQYF. In DNA, the CDR3 is TGTGCCAGCAGCTTAACGGGACTAGCGGGGTACGAGCAGTACTTC.

The gene calls are TRBV28 and TRBJ2-2, with a tentative D call TRBD2 (7 bases). The CDR3 contains 13 residues. Germline-derived CDR1 and CDR2 are MDHEN and SYDVKM. Trimming removed 5 bases at V and 7 bases at J, with 11 bases between. The CDR3 is CASSPGGNGELFF. The CDR3 DNA follows: TGTGCCAGCAGTCCGGGGGGCAACGGGGAGCTGTTTTTT. Looking up the rest from reference TRBV28 and TRBJ2-2 gives the full variable domain: DVKVTQSSRYLVKRTGEKVFLECVQDMDHENMFWYRQDPGLGLRLIYFSYDVKMKEKGDIPEGYSVSREKKERFSLILESASTNQTSMYLCASSPGGNGELFFGEGSRLTVL.

This clonotype was seen ten or more times. This chain links TRBV2 with TRBJ2-5, with 10 bases aligning to TRBD2. The CDR3 sequence is 15 residues long. Germline CDR1 SNHLY, CDR2 FYNNEI. After removal of 6 bases from V and 5 bases from J, the junction contained 9 bases not matched to a gene. The CDR3 DNA reads as TGTGCCAGCAGACCCAGGAGCGGGAGGGGGGAGACCCAGTACTTC. This sequence encodes CASRPRSGRGETQYF.

Only one count was recorded for this clonotype. The chain couples TRBV10-3 to TRBJ1-1, with TRBD1 as a possible D gene (5 bases). This CDR3 has 14 residues. The germline gives CDR1 ENHRY, CDR2 SYGVKD. V was shortened by 3 bases and J by 2 bases, with 10 bases between the two germline ends. The CDR3 spells CAISDKRGNTEAFF. The DNA for the CDR3 is TGTGCCATCAGTGATAAGAGGGGTAACACTGAAGCTTTCTTT.

The J gene is TRBJ2-5, the V gene TRBV18; D not resolved. Germline values: CDR1 KGHSH, CDR2 LQKENI. With 1 base removed from V and 1 base from J, the gap between germline ends came to 13 bases. The CDR3 runs to 16 residues. The CDR3: CASSPRLEWGQETQYF. The CDR3 coding sequence is TGTGCCAGCTCACCACGGCTAGAGTGGGGCCAAGAGACCCAGTACTTC.

The chain carries TRBV5-5 and TRBJ2-1, with 12 bases fitting TRBD2. Germline CDR1 reads SGHKS; CDR2 reads YYEKEE (reference sequence). V lost 0 bases and J lost 7; bases outside the gene matches: 2. The CDR3 is 15 amino acids. The CDR3 DNA follows: TGTGCCAGCAGCTTGGCGACTAGCGGGAGTAATGAGCAGTTCTTC. Its protein is CASSLATSGSNEQFF.

The chain employs TRBV4-1 and TRBJ2-7; 7 bases align to TRBD1. The CDR3 covers 15 residues. V trimming: 1 base; J trimming: 3 bases; junction bases outside the gene matches: 6. The germline V gene encodes CDR1 MGHRA and CDR2 YSYEKL. In DNA form, the CDR3 reads TGCGCCAGCAGCCAAGTTCGGGACAGCGACTACGAGCAGTACTTC. Translating gives CASSQVRDSDYEQYF.

This clonotype was seen a handful of times. The V and J genes are TRBV7-9 and TRBJ1-2; no clear D gene. The V and J ends lost 9 bases and 5 bases respectively, with 10 bases between them. This CDR3 comprises 11 residues. Germline lookup yields CDR1 SEHNR and CDR2 FQNEAQ (reference sequence). The CDR3 DNA sequence: TGTGCCAGTGCGCCCCGGTATGGCTACACCTTC. It encodes CASAPRYGYTF.